This TCR beta chain was documented in a study of post-analysis software for immune sequencing data. In the study overall: Relapsing-remitting, secondary progressive and progressive-relapsing forms made up the multiple sclerosis disease courses. The study's findings and limits: TRBV5-6, TRBV5-1 and TRBV20-1 were among four or five TRBV segments more frequent in patients than controls. Normalized Chao1 diversity was significantly reduced in patients versus controls. Those samples that were prepared in the same batch co-clustered strongly by F measure.

Sequencing libraries made from TCR beta cDNA carried unique molecular identifiers. T cells numbering roughly 0.9 to 11 million gave rise to about 490,000 cDNA molecules. TCRdb reanalysed the PCR reads using MiXCR and keeps one entry per CDR3 protein. Among some 690,000 distinct CDR3 sequences listed, less than 35% were seen once. Regarding this clonotype: What it recognizes is unknown.

The CDR3 is made up of 14 amino acids. V shed 6 bases and J shed 5 bases, with 15 bases lying between them. CDR1 and CDR2 (germline): MDHEN, SYDVKM. Sequenced sample: blood. The sequence came from a girl aged 10 to 17 with multiple sclerosis. The chain couples TRBV28 to TRBJ2-3, with D maybe TRBD2 (5 bases). CDR3 coding DNA: TGTGCCAGCAGCCCACATGGGAGAGAAGATACGCAGTATTTT. Amino acids: CASSPHGREDTQYF.